This T cell receptor (beta chain) emerged from a study of T cells in Graves' hyperthyroidism and ophthalmopathy. Template material for amplifying TCR beta CDR3 regions consisted of RNA transcripts. HTBI primers were the set used in a first-round RT-PCR of the TCR CDR3. TCRdb ran MiXCR on the multiplex PCR reads and lists one entry per CDR3 protein. The sample has about 560,000 distinct CDR3 sequences; about a sixth are singletons. Uncontrolled infection, other autoimmune disease, pregnancy or lactation disqualified patients from enrolment. PBMCs were obtained from 10 ml fresh peripheral blood. The CDR3 is 14 residues long. V lost 3 bases and J lost 0, with 6 bases in between. Germline V gene data show CDR1 as ENHRY and CDR2 as SYGVKD.

The chain couples TRBV10-3 to TRBJ1-3; D gene unclear. Sequencing was done on a sample of blood. This TCR was sampled from a woman under 30 with Graves' hyperthyroidism. The CDR3 region is CAISDRSSGNTIYF. CDR3 bases: TGTGCCATCAGTGATAGGAGCTCTGGAAACACCATATATTTT.